This T cell receptor (beta chain) is from a study of blood T cells in healthy people across ages. Together with a sample-barcoded 5' primer, a J-beta primer mix was included in a second PCR lasting about 7 to 11 cycles. TCRdb fed the 5' RACE reads into MiXCR, producing one record per CDR3 protein. This sample yields 650,000 to 1,000,000 distinct CDR3 sequences, of which about 34% are seen a single time; 10% to 15% belongs to the top ten. This CDR3 contains 14 residues. CDR1 and CDR2 (germline): MNHEY, SVGAGI. V dropped 6 bases and J dropped 4; count of bases not matched to a gene: 6. This receptor was obtained from a man between 18 and 35 years old in good health. Sequenced sample: blood. The V and J genes are TRBV6-5 and TRBJ1-5; 7 bases line up with TRBD1. The CDR3 loop is CASSKTGKNQPQHF. CDR3 nucleotides: TGTGCCAGCAGCAAGACAGGGAAAAATCAGCCCCAGCATTTT.